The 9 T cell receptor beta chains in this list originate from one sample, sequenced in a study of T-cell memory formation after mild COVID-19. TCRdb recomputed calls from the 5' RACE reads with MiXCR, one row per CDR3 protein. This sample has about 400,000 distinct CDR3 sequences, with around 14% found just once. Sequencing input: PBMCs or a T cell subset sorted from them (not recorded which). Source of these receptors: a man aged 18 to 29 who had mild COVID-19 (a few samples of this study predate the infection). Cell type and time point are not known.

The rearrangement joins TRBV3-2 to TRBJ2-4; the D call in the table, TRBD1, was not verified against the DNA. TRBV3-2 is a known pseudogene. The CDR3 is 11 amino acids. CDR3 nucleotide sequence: TGTGCCAGCAAAAATTCGGCCCCTCACCACTTC. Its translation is CASKNSAPHHF.

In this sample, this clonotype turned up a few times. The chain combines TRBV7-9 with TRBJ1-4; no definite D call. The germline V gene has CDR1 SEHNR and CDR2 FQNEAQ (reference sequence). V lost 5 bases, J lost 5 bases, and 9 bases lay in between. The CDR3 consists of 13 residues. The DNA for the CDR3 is TGTGCCAGCAGCGGCCCCGACAATGAAAAACTGTTTTTT. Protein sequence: CASSGPDNEKLFF.

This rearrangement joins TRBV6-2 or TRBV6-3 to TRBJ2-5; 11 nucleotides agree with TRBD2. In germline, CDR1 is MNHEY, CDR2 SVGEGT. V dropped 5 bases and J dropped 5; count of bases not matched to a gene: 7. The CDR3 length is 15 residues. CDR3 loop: CASSSLAGGSETQYF. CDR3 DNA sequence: TGTGCCAGCAGTAGCCTAGCGGGGGGTTCGGAGACCCAGTACTTC.

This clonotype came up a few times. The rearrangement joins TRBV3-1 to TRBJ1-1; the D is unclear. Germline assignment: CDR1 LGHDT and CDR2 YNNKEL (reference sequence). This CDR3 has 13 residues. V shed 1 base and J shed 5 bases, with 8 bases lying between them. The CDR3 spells CASSQGRLTEAFF. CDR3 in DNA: TGTGCCAGCAGCCAAGGCAGGCTAACTGAAGCTTTCTTT.

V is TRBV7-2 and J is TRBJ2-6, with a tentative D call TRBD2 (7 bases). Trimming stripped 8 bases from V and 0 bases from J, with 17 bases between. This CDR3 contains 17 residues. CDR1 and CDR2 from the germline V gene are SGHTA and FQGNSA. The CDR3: CASRERRGLSGANVLTF. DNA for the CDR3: TGTGCCAGCCGAGAACGGCGGGGGCTCTCTGGGGCCAACGTCCTGACTTTC.

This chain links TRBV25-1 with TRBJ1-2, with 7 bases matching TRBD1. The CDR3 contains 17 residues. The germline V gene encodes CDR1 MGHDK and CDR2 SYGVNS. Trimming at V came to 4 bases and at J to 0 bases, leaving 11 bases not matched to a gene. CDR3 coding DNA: TGTGCCAGCAGTGTCCGCCTCGGGCAGGGGGCTAACTATGGCTACACCTTC. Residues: CASSVRLGQGANYGYTF.

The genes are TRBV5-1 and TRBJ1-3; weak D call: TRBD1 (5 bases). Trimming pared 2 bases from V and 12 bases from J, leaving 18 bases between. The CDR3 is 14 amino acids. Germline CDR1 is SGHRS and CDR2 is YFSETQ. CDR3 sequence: CASSLIHLGTDIYF. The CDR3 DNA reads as TGCGCCAGCAGCTTAATACACCTGGGGACGGACATATATTTT.

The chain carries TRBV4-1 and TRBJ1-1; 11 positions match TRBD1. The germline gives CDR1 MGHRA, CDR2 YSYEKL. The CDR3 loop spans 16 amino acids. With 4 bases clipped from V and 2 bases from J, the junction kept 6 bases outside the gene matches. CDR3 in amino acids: CASSPHGQGANTEAFF. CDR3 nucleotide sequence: TGCGCCAGCAGCCCTCACGGACAGGGGGCTAACACTGAAGCTTTCTTT.

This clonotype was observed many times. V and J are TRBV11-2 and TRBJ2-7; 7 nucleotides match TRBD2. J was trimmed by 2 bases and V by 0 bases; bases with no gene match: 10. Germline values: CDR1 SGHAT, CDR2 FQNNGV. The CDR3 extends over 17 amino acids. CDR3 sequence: CASSLDLWRGKTYEQYF. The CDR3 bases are TGTGCCAGCAGCTTAGATTTATGGCGGGGGAAAACCTACGAGCAGTACTTC.